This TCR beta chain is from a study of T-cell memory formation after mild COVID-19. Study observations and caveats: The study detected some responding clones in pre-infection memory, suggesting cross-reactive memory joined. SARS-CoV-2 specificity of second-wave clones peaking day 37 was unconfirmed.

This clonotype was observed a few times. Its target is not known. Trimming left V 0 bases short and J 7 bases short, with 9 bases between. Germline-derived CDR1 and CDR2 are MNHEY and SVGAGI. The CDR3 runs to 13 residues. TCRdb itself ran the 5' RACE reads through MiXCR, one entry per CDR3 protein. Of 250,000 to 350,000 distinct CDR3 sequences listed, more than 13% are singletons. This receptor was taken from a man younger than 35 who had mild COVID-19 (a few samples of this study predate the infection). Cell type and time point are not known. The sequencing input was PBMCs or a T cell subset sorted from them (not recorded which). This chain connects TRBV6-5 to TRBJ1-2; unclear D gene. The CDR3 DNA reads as TGTGCCAGCAGTTACTCGCTGAAATCTGGCTACACCTTC. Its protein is CASSYSLKSGYTF.